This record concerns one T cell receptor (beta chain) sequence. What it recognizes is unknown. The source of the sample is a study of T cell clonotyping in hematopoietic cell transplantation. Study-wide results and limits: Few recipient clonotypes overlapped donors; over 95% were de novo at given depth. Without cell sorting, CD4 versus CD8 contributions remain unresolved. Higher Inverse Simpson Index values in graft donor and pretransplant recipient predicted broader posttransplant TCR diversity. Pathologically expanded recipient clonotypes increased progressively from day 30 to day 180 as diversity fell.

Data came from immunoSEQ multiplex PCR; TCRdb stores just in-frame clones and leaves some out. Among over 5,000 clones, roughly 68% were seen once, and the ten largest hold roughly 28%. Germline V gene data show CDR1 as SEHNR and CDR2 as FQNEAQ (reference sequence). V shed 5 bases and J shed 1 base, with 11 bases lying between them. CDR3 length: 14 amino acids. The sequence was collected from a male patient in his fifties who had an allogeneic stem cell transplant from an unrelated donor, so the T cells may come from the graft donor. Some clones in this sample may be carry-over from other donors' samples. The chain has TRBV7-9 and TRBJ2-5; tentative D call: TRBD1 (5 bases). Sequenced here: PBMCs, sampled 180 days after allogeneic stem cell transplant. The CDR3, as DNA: TGTGCCAGCAGCCCCCAGGGATTCCAAGAGACCCAGTACTTC. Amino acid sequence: CASSPQGFQETQYF.